The 10 T cell receptor beta chains below were found in one sample sequenced in a study of CD8 T cells in Susac syndrome. Reverse transcription of 0.5 to 1 ug RNA was performed with random hexamers. In TCRdb, the immunoSEQ multiplex PCR reads were re-called with MiXCR into one record per CDR3 protein. The table records some 120,000 distinct CDR3 sequences, 90% to 95% of them present only once. The sample consisted of CD8+ T cells from PBMCs. All receptors come from a human donor with Susac syndrome.

Only one count was recorded for this clonotype. The chain carries TRBV20-1 and TRBJ1-4, with TRBD1 as a possible D gene (6 bases). Germline V gene data show CDR1 as DFQATT and CDR2 as SNEGSKA (reference sequence). This CDR3 comprises 13 residues. V lost 5 bases and J 7 bases, leaving 14 bases between the germline ends. The CDR3 DNA is TGCAGTGCTGAAGGGGGGTCGACTGAAAAACTGTTTTTT. Protein: CSAEGGSTEKLFF.

V and J are TRBV12-3 or TRBV12-4 and TRBJ1-5; D is unclear. The CDR3 runs to 13 residues. Trimming removed 6 bases at V and 7 bases at J, with 13 bases between. The CDR3 DNA sequence: TGTGCCAGCAGCCAGTATGCCCCCCAGCCCCAGCATTTT. Its translation is CASSQYAPQPQHF.

This chain joins TRBV29-1 and TRBJ1-2; D not resolved. Looked up from germline, CDR1 is SQVTM and CDR2 is ANQGSEA. This CDR3 region has 12 residues. The ends were cut back, 1 base at V and 4 bases at J, with 7 bases in the middle. Written as DNA, the CDR3 is TGCAGCGTTGAAGGTGGGAGCTATGGCTACACCTTC. Protein product: CSVEGGSYGYTF.

This chain connects TRBV9 to TRBJ2-3, with D unclear. Germline V gene data show CDR1 as SGDLS and CDR2 as YYNGEE. Trimming cost V 4 bases and J 6 bases, with 12 bases left between them. The CDR3 is 13 residues long. In DNA, the CDR3 is TGTGCCAGCAGCATCCGGGCTACGGATACGCAGTATTTT. It encodes CASSIRATDTQYF.

The chain links TRBV28 to TRBJ1-1, with a possible D match to TRBD1 (6 bases). The CDR3 is 12 residues long. Trimming stripped 5 bases from V and 7 bases from J, with 11 bases between. From germline, CDR1 is MDHEN and CDR2 SYDVKM. The CDR3 DNA sequence: TGTGCCAGCAGTCTAACAGGGTTTGAAGCTTTCTTT. The encoded protein is CASSLTGFEAFF.

The chain uses TRBV4-2 and TRBJ1-6; D is unclear. Looked up from germline, CDR1 is LGHNA and CDR2 is YNFKEQ. Trimming removed 2 bases from V and 7 bases from J, with 0 bases in between. This CDR3 has 11 amino acids. CDR3 sequence reads: CASSQNSPLHF. The CDR3 region has the DNA TGTGCCAGCAGCCAAAATTCACCCCTCCACTTT.

The gene calls are TRBV28 and TRBJ2-1; D ambiguous. V was clipped by 6 bases and J by 8 bases, with 14 bases between them. Germline V lookup: CDR1 MDHEN, CDR2 SYDVKM. CDR3 length: 13 residues. The CDR3 loop is CASSPNGVDEQFF. The CDR3 region has the DNA TGTGCCAGCAGCCCTAATGGCGTCGATGAGCAGTTCTTC.

This chain joins TRBV7-9 and TRBJ1-3; TRBD1 matches at 8 bases. The V gene end was trimmed by 4 bases and the J gene end by 2 bases; junction bases not matched to a gene: 10. Germline values: CDR1 SEHNR, CDR2 FQNEAQ (reference sequence). The CDR3 has 17 residues. CDR3 sequence reads: CASSSGQDEIPGNTIYF. The CDR3 region has the DNA TGTGCCAGCAGCTCGGGACAGGACGAAATACCTGGAAACACCATATATTTT.

The genes are TRBV4-3 and TRBJ2-2; D is uncertain. V gave up 0 bases and J gave up 4 bases, with 15 bases separating them. The CDR3 extends over 17 amino acids. The germline CDR1 and CDR2 sequences are LGHNA and YSLEER. CDR3 protein: CASSQDLGGHSTGELFF. CDR3 coding DNA: TGCGCCAGCAGCCAAGATCTTGGTGGTCACAGCACCGGGGAGCTGTTTTTT.

V and J are TRBV6-5 and TRBJ1-5; D is unresolved. CDR3 length equals 15 residues. In germline, CDR1 is MNHEY, CDR2 SVGAGI. The V gene lost 6 bases and the J gene lost 5 bases, with 17 bases spanning the gap. The CDR3 DNA is TGTGCCAGCAGCCATTGGGCCTCGGGAGATCAGCCCCAGCATTTT. It yields the protein CASSHWASGDQPQHF.